These 22 T cell receptor beta chains originate from one sample sequenced in a study of identical twins (dated by TCRdb to 2015 to 2016). The method was 5' RACE. The reads were generated on an Illumina HiSeq 2000. TCRdb handled the public reads itself, with Q25 trimming in fastp and clone calling in MiXCR, and kept productive beta chains. Rows with a matching CDR3 protein are joined into one entry that keeps the most common DNA and genes. This sample lists about 240,000 distinct CDR3 sequences; approximately 8% were detected once. 5.4% of the sample is held by the ten biggest clonotypes. The same sample was also studied in work on yellow fever vaccine responses in identical twins.

The sample was CD8+ T cells sorted from blood. These TCRs come from a woman aged 18-30 years in good health.

In this sample, this clonotype turned up many times. The CDR3 sequence: CASSQDQDRYNEQFF. CDR3 DNA sequence: TGCGCCAGCAGCCAAGATCAGGACAGATACAATGAGCAGTTCTTC. This chain uses TRBV4-1 with TRBJ2-1; perhaps TRBD1 as D (6 bases). V was trimmed by 0 bases and J by 4 bases, leaving 10 bases between them. This CDR3 is 15 amino acids long. Germline CDR1 and CDR2: MGHRA and YSYEKL.

This clonotype was seen ten or more times. The rearrangement joins TRBV10-2 to TRBJ1-1, with D unclear. The V gene lost 6 bases and the J gene lost 0 bases, with 23 bases spanning the gap. Germline V gene sequence: CDR1 WSHSY, CDR2 SAAADI. CDR3 size: 18 residues. The CDR3 DNA reads TGCGCCAGCAGAGGTCTTTTAGTGGACGGAGGGATGAACACTGAAGCTTTCTTT. As protein: CASRGLLVDGGMNTEAFF.

This clonotype was seen more than once but under ten times. The V call is TRBV15, the J call TRBJ1-2; no clear D. Trimming stripped 0 bases from V and 0 bases from J, with 8 bases between. Germline CDR1 reads LNHNV; CDR2 reads YYDKDF (reference sequence). The CDR3 covers 15 residues. The CDR3 DNA is TGTGCCACCAGCAGAGACCGGGGAGCTAACTATGGCTACACCTTC. Protein: CATSRDRGANYGYTF. The variable domain in full, completed from reference TRBV15 and TRBJ1-2, reads DAMVIQNPRYQVTQFGKPVTLSCSQTLNHNVMYWYQQKSSQAPKLLFHYYDKDFNNEADTPDNFQSRRPNTSFCFLDIRSPGLGDTAMYLCATSRDRGANYGYTFGSGTRLTVV.

In its sample, this clonotype was seen a few times. V usage is TRBV13 and J usage is TRBJ2-3; the D gene is possibly TRBD2 (6 bases). This CDR3 comprises 18 residues. Trimming removed 5 bases at V and 2 bases at J, with 23 bases between. Germline lookup yields CDR1 PRHDT and CDR2 FYEKMQ (reference sequence). The CDR3, as DNA: TGTGCCAGCAGCACCCTCCGGGACTCGAACCTTCTCACAGATACGCAGTATTTT. Translation gives CASSTLRDSNLLTDTQYF.

This clonotype has at least ten counts. The rearrangement uses TRBV12-3 or TRBV12-4 and TRBJ2-1; tentative D call: TRBD2 (6 bases). V shed 5 bases and J shed 15 bases, with 20 bases lying between them. CDR3 length: 13 residues. The CDR3 DNA reads TGTGCCAGCAGTGGGGGACTTCTTCAAAGAGGGTTCTTC. It translates to CASSGGLLQRGFF.

Of note for this clonotype: This could be a read error, since a much larger clone is one nucleotide away. The chain is built from TRBV3-1 and TRBJ2-3; 9 bases map to TRBD2. This CDR3 contains 15 residues. V lost 8 bases and J lost 2; bases outside the gene matches: 8. Germline CDR1 LGHDT, CDR2 YNNKEL (reference sequence). The CDR3 protein is CASCLSGGDTDTQYF. For the CDR3, the DNA is TGTGCCAGCTGCCTTAGCGGGGGAGACACAGATACGCAGTATTTT.

This chain connects TRBV24-1 to TRBJ2-1, with a possible D match to TRBD1 (5 bases). The CDR3 has 15 residues. CDR1 and CDR2 from the germline V gene are KGHDR and SFDVKD. V gave up 0 bases and J gave up 3 bases, with 8 bases separating them. CDR3 sequence (DNA): TGTGCCACCAGTGATTTGGGGCAGGGCTACAATGAGCAGTTCTTC. It yields the protein CATSDLGQGYNEQFF.

This clonotype was seen ten or more times. The chain carries TRBV5-6 and TRBJ2-1; D is unclear. V was shortened by 4 bases and J by 7 bases, with 9 bases between the two germline ends. The CDR3 spans 12 residues. CDR1 is SGHDT and CDR2 is YYEEEE in the germline V gene. CDR3 protein: CASSLSLNEQFF. The DNA of the CDR3 is TGTGCCAGCAGCCTTAGCCTAAATGAGCAGTTCTTC.

The chain uses TRBV14 and TRBJ2-6, with 7 bases lining up with TRBD1. CDR1 is SGHDN and CDR2 is FVKESK in the germline V gene. The CDR3 loop spans 15 amino acids. The junction had 3 bases not matched to a gene; V was cut back by 5 bases and J by 2 bases. The CDR3 sequence: CASSKTGAGANVLTF. The CDR3 nucleotides are TGTGCCAGCAGCAAAACAGGGGCTGGGGCCAACGTCCTGACTTTC.

This chain links TRBV12-3 or TRBV12-4 with TRBJ1-2; 10 nucleotides align to TRBD1. The CDR3 totals 15 residues. Trimming at V came to 5 bases and at J to 0 bases, leaving 3 bases not matched to a gene. CDR3 coding DNA: TGTGCCAGCAGTCGGACAGGGGGACCTAACTATGGCTACACCTTC. As protein: CASSRTGGPNYGYTF.

A few counts support this clonotype. The chain joins TRBV20-1 to TRBJ1-1, with 10 bases matching TRBD1. There are 14 residues in the CDR3. The V and J ends lost 4 bases and 3 bases, in that order; junction bases with no gene match: 5. CDR1 and CDR2 from the germline V gene are DFQATT and SNEGSKA (reference sequence). The CDR3 DNA is TGCAGTGCTAAGATGACAGGGGGCGACACTGAAGCTTTCTTT. It specifies CSAKMTGGDTEAFF.

CDR3 protein: CASSLAGTAITYEQYV. CDR3 bases: TGTGCCAGCAGCTTAGCCGGGACAGCTATAACCTACGAGCAGTACGTC. The chain combines TRBV11-2 with TRBJ2-7; 7 positions agree with TRBD1. The CDR3 covers 16 residues. Germline trimming cut 1 base from V and 2 bases from J; bases unmatched to any gene: 8. The germline V gene encodes CDR1 SGHAT and CDR2 FQNNGV.

This clonotype was seen more than once but under ten times. The chain couples TRBV4-1 to TRBJ2-7, with D perhaps matching TRBD1 (6 bases). V was clipped by 2 bases and J by 4 bases, with 9 bases between them. Per the germline V gene, CDR1 is MGHRA and CDR2 is YSYEKL. The CDR3 covers 13 residues. The CDR3 DNA reads as TGCGCCAGCAGCCAACAGGGGACGTACGAGCAGTACTTC. As protein: CASSQQGTYEQYF.

This clonotype showed up many times. The chain carries TRBV9 and TRBJ2-7; 8 bases are shared with TRBD1. The germline V gene has CDR1 SGDLS and CDR2 YYNGEE. The CDR3 covers 19 residues. Unmatched junction bases numbered 19, after V lost 2 bases and J lost 3 bases. CDR3 sequence reads: CASSVGSTGATGRDYEQYF. The CDR3 bases are TGTGCCAGCAGCGTGGGATCGACAGGGGCCACAGGAAGAGACTACGAGCAGTACTTC.

There are many counts of this clonotype. The chain has TRBV10-3 and TRBJ1-1; tentative D call: TRBD1 (5 bases). CDR1 ENHRY and CDR2 SYGVKD come from the germline V gene. With 3 bases removed from V and 1 base from J, the gap between germline ends came to 6 bases. The CDR3 is 13 residues long. In nucleotides, the CDR3 is TGTGCCATCAGTGAAGGGGCGAACACTGAAGCTTTCTTT. As protein: CAISEGANTEAFF.

The table lists this clonotype with a few counts. The chain combines TRBV18 with TRBJ2-7, with no clear D. The ends were cut back, 0 bases at V and 6 bases at J, with 9 bases in the middle. The CDR3 consists of 13 residues. CDR1 and CDR2 (germline): KGHSH, LQKENI. CDR3 residues: CASSPPWLAEQYV. The CDR3 DNA reads as TGTGCCAGCTCACCACCGTGGCTGGCCGAGCAGTACGTC.

The V gene is TRBV28, the J gene TRBJ2-3; 8 bases match TRBD2. The CDR3 runs to 15 residues. The V gene end was trimmed by 6 bases and the J gene end by 4 bases; junction bases not matched to a gene: 9. CDR1 and CDR2 from the germline V gene are MDHEN and SYDVKM. CDR3 nucleotides: TGTGCCAGCAGCACCCCGGGAGGGCCCCCAGATACGCAGTATTTT. Translated: CASSTPGGPPDTQYF.

In this sample, this clonotype turned up a few times. The chain employs TRBV4-1 and TRBJ2-5, with TRBD2 identical over 11 bases. Germline CDR1 is MGHRA and CDR2 is YSYEKL. The trim removed 4 bases at V and 2 bases at J, leaving 6 bases unmatched. This CDR3 is 16 amino acids long. The CDR3 sequence is CASSPLTSGEQETQYF. Here the CDR3 DNA reads TGCGCCAGCAGCCCTCTGACTAGCGGGGAACAAGAGACCCAGTACTTC.

The gene calls are TRBV28 and TRBJ2-5; D uncertain. Germline V gene data show CDR1 as MDHEN and CDR2 as SYDVKM. The CDR3 totals 15 residues. V was cut by 6 bases and J by 4 bases, with 18 bases left in between. The CDR3 loop is CASRSDLLDPETQYF. The CDR3 DNA is TGTGCCAGCAGATCTGATCTGTTGGACCCAGAGACCCAGTACTTC.

This clonotype was recorded many times. This chain joins TRBV29-1 and TRBJ2-1, with a possible D match to TRBD2 (5 bases). V shed 4 bases and J shed 0 bases, with 10 bases lying between them. Germline V gene lookup returns CDR1 SQVTM and CDR2 ANQGSEA. The CDR3 sequence is 14 residues long. CDR3 sequence (DNA): TGCAGCGTTGGGGAGATAAGCTCCTACAATGAGCAGTTCTTC. Translation gives CSVGEISSYNEQFF.

V usage is TRBV7-8 and J usage is TRBJ2-6; D not resolved. There are 18 residues in the CDR3. V lost 1 base, J lost 0 bases, and 13 bases lay in between. CDR1 is SGHVS, CDR2 FQNEAQ, per germline. The CDR3 DNA follows: TGTGCCAGCAGCTTAGGGATCGGCGATCCCTCTGGGGCCAACGTCCTGACTTTC. As protein: CASSLGIGDPSGANVLTF. The full variable domain, with the rest looked up from reference TRBV7-8 and TRBJ2-6, is GAGVSQSPRYKVAKRGQDVALRCDPISGHVSLFWYQQALGQGPEFLTYFQNEAQLDKSGLPSDRFFAERPEGSVSTLKIQRTQQEDSAVYLCASSLGIGDPSGANVLTFGAGSRLTVL.

This clonotype has at least ten counts. The V gene is TRBV2, the J gene TRBJ2-1; D not resolved. V shed 5 bases and J shed 10 bases, with 6 bases lying between them. Germline V gene sequence: CDR1 SNHLY, CDR2 FYNNEI. The CDR3 runs 10 residues. The CDR3 here is CASSPREQFF. CDR3 nucleotides: TGTGCCAGCAGTCCTAGAGAGCAGTTCTTC. Using reference TRBV2 and TRBJ2-1 for the parts outside the CDR3, the full variable domain is EPEVTQTPSHQVTQMGQEVILRCVPISNHLYFYWYRQILGQKVEFLVSFYNNEISEKSEIFDDQFSVERPDGSNFTLKIRSTKLEDSAMYFCASSPREQFFGPGTRLTVL.